This record looks at one TCR beta chain sequence and its context. The antigen it recognizes is unknown. There are no base qualities to consult, and no much larger clone falls within one base. This sample is drawn from a study of OX40 agonist ivuxolimab in advanced cancers. The study in broad terms: Ivuxolimab was an agonistic, fully human IgG2 monoclonal antibody directed against OX40 (CD134), a costimulatory receptor. Intravenous ivuxolimab was administered to patients every 2 weeks at six dose levels: 0.01, 0.1, 0.3, 1.5, 3 and 10 mg/kg. Of the 52 patients in dose escalation, about 19 had hepatocellular carcinoma, roughly 15 had melanoma, 9 had renal cell carcinoma and 9 had head and neck cancer. A male proportion of roughly 80% and a mean age of approximately 61 years, ranging from about 23 to 90, were recorded for the dose-escalation cohort. Patients were allowed to have had prior anti-PD-1, anti-PD-L1 or anti-CTLA-4 therapy, and roughly two fifths of the dose-escalation patients had been treated with checkpoint inhibitors. Partial responses occurred in three dose-escalation patients, of whom one had hepatocellular carcinoma and two had cutaneous melanoma. The purpose of peripheral TCRbeta sequencing was to test whether ivuxolimab changed TCR sequence diversity and led to clonal T-cell expansion. The paper reports the monotherapy dose-escalation portion (N of about 54 patients) of the phase I ivuxolimab trial.

To sequence the TCRbeta CDR3 region, genomic DNA was isolated from the sorted cells. The immunoSEQ Assay was used for sequencing of TCRbeta CDR3 regions. Sourced from immuneACCESS, this table was stored by TCRdb with only in-frame sequences that have V and J called. A share of the clones is absent; for the studies checked, an unresolved V gene accounts for under half, and the remainder has no known explanation. Counted in this sample were 90,000 to 150,000 clones; 85% to 90% of them appeared once. Of the sample, approximately 0.51% falls within the top ten clones. Beyond this particular receptor, the publication reports: The antigen specificity of the peripheral T cells that underwent clonal expansion was not determined. Clonal expansion of both CD4+ and CD8+ blood T cells was observed from baseline to week 6 at doses 0.1 to 3.0 mg/kg. After ivuxolimab, CD8+ T cells had more expanded clones than CD4+ T cells on average. In the 0.1-3.0 mg/kg groups, partial responders were among the patients with the lowest normalized peripheral clonal expansion, particularly in CD8+ T cells. Low levels of normalized T-cell clonal expansion were also seen in some patients who did not respond.

The trial excluded patients who had a history of autoimmune disease or were on systemic immunosuppression. Peripheral blood for TCR sequencing was collected from all dose cohorts at baseline, on cycle 4 day 1, and on cycle 7 day 1. Samples were obtained from an open-label, multicenter, first-in-human phase I dose-escalation trial of ivuxolimab. Adults with locally advanced or metastatic melanoma, renal cell carcinoma, hepatocellular carcinoma or head and neck squamous cell carcinoma were enrolled in the trial. Before TCR sequencing, CD4+ T cells and CD8+ T cells from peripheral blood were sorted into separate populations. Per the germline V gene (reference sequence), LNHNV is the CDR1 and YYDKDF is the CDR2. The CDR3 has 14 amino acids, counting the end cysteine and phenylalanine. The sequence is cut down to CDR3 DNA, 42 bases in frame from base 1. V drops 0 bases and J drops 2 bases, leaving 8 bases in between.

In this chain, TRBV15 is recombined with TRBJ2-7, with the D gene call left open. Sample: CD4+ or CD8+ T cells sorted from blood, taken in a trial of the OX40 agonist ivuxolimab. This receptor was obtained from an adult with an advanced solid tumor such as melanoma, head and neck, liver or kidney cancer. The nucleotide sequence is TGTGCCACCAGCAGAGATAAGGGCCCCTACGAGCAGTACTTC. Translated, it reads CATSRDKGPYEQYF. The CDR3, completed at both ends by the reference TRBV15 and TRBJ2-7 genes, gives the full variable domain DAMVIQNPRYQVTQFGKPVTLSCSQTLNHNVMYWYQQKSSQAPKLLFHYYDKDFNNEADTPDNFQSRRPNTSFCFLDIRSPGLGDTAMYLCATSRDKGPYEQYFGPGTRLTVT.